This T cell receptor (beta chain) stems from a study of metastatic and nonmetastatic thyroid tumors (TCRdb year 2020). Describing the broader study: Repertoires from peripheral blood and from tumor or nodule tissue samples of malignant and benign thyroid patients were compared.

On the study overall, not on this receptor specifically: In both blood and tumor samples, TCR beta diversity was reported to be significantly higher in malignant tumors than in benign nodules.

Many counts were recorded for this clone. Its specific antigen is unknown. Nothing much larger sits one base from this clone, and base qualities are not available. Other DNA sequences in the same sample also yield this CDR3. According to the germline V gene, CDR1 reads SGHRS and CDR2 reads YFSETQ. V drops 4 bases and J drops 4 bases, leaving 8 bases in between. The CDR3 goes from the cysteine to the phenylalanine over 12 residues. Only the CDR3 DNA is retained, 36 bases long and in frame from the first base. No treatment had been received by any patient before thyroid surgery. Using T-cell receptor beta sequencing, the study looked back at clinical samples from patients collected from the early 2010s to the late 2010s. Library creation used PCR. The instrument was an Illumina HiSeq 4000. The TCR beta-chain CDR3 region of each patient was profiled by high-throughput sequencing. The published analysis was carried out like this. The researchers built a classifier to tell apart papillary thyroid cancer patients with distant metastasis, based on CDR3 differences among clinicopathological groups. The Shannon index was used to assess repertoire diversity, and the Morisita-Horn index was used to assess tumor-blood repertoire similarity. Clones were called with MiXCR by TCRdb after fastp trimmed the public reads at Q25, and only in-frame beta chains were retained. For this entry, the V and J calls and clone size follow TCRdb and not the study's own pipeline. This sample gives approximately 31,000 clones in total; 25% to 35% of them show up just once. Around 32% of the sample belongs to the ten largest clones.

This sequence was found in a female donor with papillary thyroid cancer or a benign thyroid nodule (not recorded which). Some clones in this sample may be carry-over from other donors' samples. The specimen was blood. This receptor chain uses TRBV5-1 and TRBJ1-1; the D gene cannot be resolved reliably. This receptor has the CDR3 CASSTGRTEAFF. The nucleotide sequence reads as follows: TGCGCCAGCAGCACGGGCCGCACTGAAGCTTTCTTT. Beyond the CDR3, the reference TRBV5-1 and TRBJ1-1 genes provide the residues; the full variable domain reads: KAGVTQTPRYLIKTRGQQVTLSCSPISGHRSVSWYQQTPGQGLQFLFEYFSETQRNKGNFPGRFSGRQFSNSRSEMNVSTLELGDSALYLCASSTGRTEAFFGQGTRLTVV.